The source of this T cell receptor (beta chain) is a study of blood T cell repertoires in COVID-19. Study information: Collection of acute and convalescent COVID-19 samples took place in the United States, Italy and Spain. Nucleic acid was either cDNA or gDNA, and it came from T cells, B-cell-depleted T cells, or PBMCs.

Germline lookup yields CDR1 SGHDT and CDR2 YYEEEE. This CDR3 spans 14 amino acids. Trimming removed 6 bases at V and 1 base at J, with 13 bases between. In the authors' workflow: Amplification with reference gene primers provided the estimates of nucleated cell counts. Sequenced by immunoSEQ multiplex PCR; TCRdb stores in-frame clones only, minus some. Clone size and the V and J calls come from that table; the DNA yielded D and trimming. The sample has hundreds of thousands of clones, around 81% seen once; the top ten hold about 4%. The chain uses TRBV5-6 and TRBJ2-5; D is unclear. This clonotype was obtained from a woman aged 50 to 60 with active or convalescent COVID-19. Sequencing input: peripheral blood. CDR3 DNA sequence: TGTGCCAGCATTCCAATCGGCGGCCAAGAGACCCAGTACTTC. Its translation is CASIPIGGQETQYF.